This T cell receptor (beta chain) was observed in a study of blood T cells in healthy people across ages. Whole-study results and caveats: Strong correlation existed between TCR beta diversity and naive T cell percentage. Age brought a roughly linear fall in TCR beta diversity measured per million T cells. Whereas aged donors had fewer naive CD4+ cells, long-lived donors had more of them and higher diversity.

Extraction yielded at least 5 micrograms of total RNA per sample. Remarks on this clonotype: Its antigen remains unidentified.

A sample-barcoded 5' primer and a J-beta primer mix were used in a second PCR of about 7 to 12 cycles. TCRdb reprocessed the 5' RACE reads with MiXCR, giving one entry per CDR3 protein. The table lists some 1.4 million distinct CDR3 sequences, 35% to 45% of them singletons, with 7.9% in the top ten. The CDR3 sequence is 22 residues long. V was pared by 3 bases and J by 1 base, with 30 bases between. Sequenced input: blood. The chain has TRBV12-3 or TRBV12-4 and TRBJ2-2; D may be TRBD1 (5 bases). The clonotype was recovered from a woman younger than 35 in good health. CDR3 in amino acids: CASSFVLRIEAGPAKNTGELFF. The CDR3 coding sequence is TGTGCCAGCAGTTTCGTCCTAAGGATAGAGGCAGGGCCAGCAAAGAACACCGGGGAGCTGTTTTTT.